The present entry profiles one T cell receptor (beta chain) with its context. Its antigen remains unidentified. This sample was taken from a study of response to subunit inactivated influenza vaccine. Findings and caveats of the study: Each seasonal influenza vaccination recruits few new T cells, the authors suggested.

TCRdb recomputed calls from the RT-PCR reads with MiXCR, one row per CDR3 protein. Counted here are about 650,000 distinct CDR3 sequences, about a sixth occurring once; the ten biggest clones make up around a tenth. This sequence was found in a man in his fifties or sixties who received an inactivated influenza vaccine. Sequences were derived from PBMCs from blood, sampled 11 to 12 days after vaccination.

The CDR3 protein is CSAGGGTDINYGYTF. CDR3 nucleotide sequence: TGCAGTGCTGGAGGAGGGACAGACATAAACTATGGCTACACCTTC. V usage is TRBV20-1 and J usage is TRBJ1-2; 7 bases line up with TRBD1. Germline-derived CDR1 and CDR2 are DFQATT and SNEGSKA (reference sequence). V gave up 5 bases and J gave up 2 bases; unmatched junction bases: 11. This CDR3 comprises 15 residues.